This T cell receptor (beta chain) was documented in a study of PD-1 blockade in classical Hodgkin lymphoma. Method: immunoSEQ multiplex PCR; TCRdb's copy keeps in-frame clones and lacks some. The sample has 8,000 to 8,500 clones, about 82% seen once. Each patient's relapse followed autologous stem cell transplantation, and brentuximab vedotin exposure varied. The investigators isolated CD8+ T cells from thawed PBMCs using magnetic negative selection. Per the germline V gene, CDR1 is SGHDT and CDR2 is YYEEEE. The CDR3 is 16 residues long. V was clipped by 0 bases and J by 1 base; unmatched bases: 3. This TCR was recovered from a human donor with classical Hodgkin lymphoma. V usage is TRBV5-6 and J usage is TRBJ1-2; 10 bases fit TRBD1. The specimen comprised CD8+ T cells from blood, sampled at baseline. The CDR3 DNA reads TGTGCCAGCAGCTTGGCGGGACAGGGGAATAACTATGGCTACACCTTC. Translation gives CASSLAGQGNNYGYTF.